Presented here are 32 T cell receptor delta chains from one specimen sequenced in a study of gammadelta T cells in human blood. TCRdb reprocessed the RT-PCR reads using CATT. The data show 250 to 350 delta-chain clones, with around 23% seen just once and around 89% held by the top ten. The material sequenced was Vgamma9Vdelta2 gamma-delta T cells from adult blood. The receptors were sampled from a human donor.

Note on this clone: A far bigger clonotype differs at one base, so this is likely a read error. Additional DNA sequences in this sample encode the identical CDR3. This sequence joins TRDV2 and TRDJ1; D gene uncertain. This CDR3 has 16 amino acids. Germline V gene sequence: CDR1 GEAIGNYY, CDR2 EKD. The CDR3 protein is CACDTVGLAYTDKLIF. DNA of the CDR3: TGTGCTTGTGACACCGTGGGTCTGGCTTACACCGATAAACTCATCTTT.

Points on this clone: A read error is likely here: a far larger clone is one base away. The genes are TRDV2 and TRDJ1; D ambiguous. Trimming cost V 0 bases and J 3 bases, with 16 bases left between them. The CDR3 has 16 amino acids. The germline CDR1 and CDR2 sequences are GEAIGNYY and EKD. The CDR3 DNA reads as TGTGCCTGTGACACCGTGGGTCTGGCTTACGCCGATAAACTCATCTTT. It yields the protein CACDTVGLAYADKLIF.

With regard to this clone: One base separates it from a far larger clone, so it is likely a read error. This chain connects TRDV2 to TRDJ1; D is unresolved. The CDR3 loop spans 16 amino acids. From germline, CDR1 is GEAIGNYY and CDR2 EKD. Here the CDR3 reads CACDTVGLAYTNKLIF. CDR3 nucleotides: TGTGCCTGTGACACCGTGGGTCTGGCTTACACCAATAAACTCATCTTT.

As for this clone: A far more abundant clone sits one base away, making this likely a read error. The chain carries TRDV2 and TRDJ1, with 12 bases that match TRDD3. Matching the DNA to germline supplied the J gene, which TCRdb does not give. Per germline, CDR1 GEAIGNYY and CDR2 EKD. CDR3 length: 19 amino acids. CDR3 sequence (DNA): TGTGCCTATGACACCGTTCTACTGGGGGATACTGATTGGACCGATAAACTCATCTTT. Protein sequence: CAYDTVLLGDTDWTDKLIF.

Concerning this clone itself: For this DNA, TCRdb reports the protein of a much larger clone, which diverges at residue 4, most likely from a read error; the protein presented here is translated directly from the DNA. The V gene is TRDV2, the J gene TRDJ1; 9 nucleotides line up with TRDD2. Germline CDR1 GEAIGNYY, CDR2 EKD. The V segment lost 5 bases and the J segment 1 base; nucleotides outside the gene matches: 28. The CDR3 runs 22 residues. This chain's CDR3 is CACGPISLPTSDAGVPTDKLIF. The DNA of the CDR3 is TGTGCCTGTGGCCCAATTTCCCTTCCTACTTCGGATGCTGGGGTCCCCACCGATAAACTCATCTTT.

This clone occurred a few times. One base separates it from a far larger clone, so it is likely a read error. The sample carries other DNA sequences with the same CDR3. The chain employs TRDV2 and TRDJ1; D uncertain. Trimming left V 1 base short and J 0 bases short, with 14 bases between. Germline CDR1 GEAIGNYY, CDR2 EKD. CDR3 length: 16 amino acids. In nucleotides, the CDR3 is TGTGCCTGTGACACTGTGGGTCTGGCTTACACCGATAAACTCATCTTT. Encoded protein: CACDTVGLAYTDKLIF.

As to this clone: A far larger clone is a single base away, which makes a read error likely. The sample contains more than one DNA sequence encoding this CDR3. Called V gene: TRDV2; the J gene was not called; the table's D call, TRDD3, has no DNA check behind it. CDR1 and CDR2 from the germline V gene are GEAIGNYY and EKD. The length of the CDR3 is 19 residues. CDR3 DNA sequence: TGTGCCTGTGACACCCTAAGAAGGGCCGAGGGGGATAAGGTCGATAAACTTATCTTT. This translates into CACDTLRRAEGDKVDKLIF.

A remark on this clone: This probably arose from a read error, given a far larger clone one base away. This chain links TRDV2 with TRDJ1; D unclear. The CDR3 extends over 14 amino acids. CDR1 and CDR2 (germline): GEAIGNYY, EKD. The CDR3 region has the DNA TGTGCCTGTGACCCAATACTGCACACCGATAAACGCATCTTT. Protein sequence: CACDPILHTDKRIF.

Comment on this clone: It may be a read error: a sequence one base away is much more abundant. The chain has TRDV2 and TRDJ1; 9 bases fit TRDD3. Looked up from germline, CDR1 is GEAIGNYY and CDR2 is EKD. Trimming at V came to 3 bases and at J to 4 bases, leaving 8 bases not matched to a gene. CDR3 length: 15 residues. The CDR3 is CACDARLGENDKLIF. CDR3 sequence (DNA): TGTGCCTGTGACGCCCGACTGGGGGAGAACGATAAACTCATCTTT.

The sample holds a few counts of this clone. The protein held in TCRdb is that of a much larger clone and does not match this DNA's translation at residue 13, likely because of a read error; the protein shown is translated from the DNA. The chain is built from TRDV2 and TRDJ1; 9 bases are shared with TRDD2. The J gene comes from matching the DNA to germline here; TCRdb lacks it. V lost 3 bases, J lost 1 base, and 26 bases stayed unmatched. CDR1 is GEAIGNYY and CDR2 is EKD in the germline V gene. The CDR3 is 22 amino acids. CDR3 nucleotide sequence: TGTGCCTGTGACCCAATTTCCCTTCCTACTTCGGATACTGGGGTCCCCACCGATAAACTCATCTTT. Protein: CACDPISLPTSDTGVPTDKLIF.

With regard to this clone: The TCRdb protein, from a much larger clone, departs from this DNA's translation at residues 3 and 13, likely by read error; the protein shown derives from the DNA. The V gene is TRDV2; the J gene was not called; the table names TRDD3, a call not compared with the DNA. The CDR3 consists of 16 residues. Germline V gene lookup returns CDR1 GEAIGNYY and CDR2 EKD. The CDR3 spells CASDTVLGTYTDNLIF. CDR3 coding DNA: TGTGCCAGTGACACAGTACTGGGGACGTACACCGATAATCTCATCTTT.

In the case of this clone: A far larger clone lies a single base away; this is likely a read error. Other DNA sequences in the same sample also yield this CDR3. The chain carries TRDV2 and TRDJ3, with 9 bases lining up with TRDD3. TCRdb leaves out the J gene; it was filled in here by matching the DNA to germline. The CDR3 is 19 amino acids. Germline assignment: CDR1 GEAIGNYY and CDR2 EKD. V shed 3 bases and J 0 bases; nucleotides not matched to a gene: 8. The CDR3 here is CACDPLTGGSSWDTRQMFF. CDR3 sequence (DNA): TGTGCCTGTGACCCTCTTACTGGGGGAAGCTCCTGGGACACCCGACAGATGTTTTTC.

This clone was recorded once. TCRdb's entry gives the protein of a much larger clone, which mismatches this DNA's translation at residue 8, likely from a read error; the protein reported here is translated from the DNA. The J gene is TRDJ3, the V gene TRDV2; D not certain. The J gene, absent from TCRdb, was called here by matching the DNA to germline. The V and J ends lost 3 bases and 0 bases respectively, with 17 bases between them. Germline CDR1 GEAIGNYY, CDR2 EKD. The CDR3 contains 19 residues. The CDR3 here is CACDPLTEGSSWDTRQMFF. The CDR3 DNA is TGTGCCTGTGACCCCCTTACTGAGGGAAGCTCCTGGGACACCCGACAGATGTTTTTC.

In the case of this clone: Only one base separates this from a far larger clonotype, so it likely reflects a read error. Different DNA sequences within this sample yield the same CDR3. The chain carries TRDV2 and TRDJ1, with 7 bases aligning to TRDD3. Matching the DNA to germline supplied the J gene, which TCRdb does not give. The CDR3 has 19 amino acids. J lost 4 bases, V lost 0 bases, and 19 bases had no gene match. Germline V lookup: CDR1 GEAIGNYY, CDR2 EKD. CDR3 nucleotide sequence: TGTGCCTGTGACACCCTAAGAAGGGCCGAAGGGGATAAGGTCGATAAACTCATCTTT. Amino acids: CACDTLRRAEGDKVDKLIF.

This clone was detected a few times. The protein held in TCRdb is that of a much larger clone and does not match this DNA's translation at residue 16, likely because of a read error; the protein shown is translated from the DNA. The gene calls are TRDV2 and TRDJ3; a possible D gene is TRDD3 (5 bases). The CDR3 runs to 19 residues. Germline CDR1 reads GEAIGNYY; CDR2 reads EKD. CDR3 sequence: CACDTVRDAMRWDTRKMFF. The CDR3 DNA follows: TGTGCCTGTGACACCGTGCGGGATGCCATGAGGTGGGACACCCGAAAGATGTTTTTC.

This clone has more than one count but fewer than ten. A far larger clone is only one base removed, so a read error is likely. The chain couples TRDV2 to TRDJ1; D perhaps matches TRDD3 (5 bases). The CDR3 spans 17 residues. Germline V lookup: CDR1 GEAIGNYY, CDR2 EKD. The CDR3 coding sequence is TGTGCCTGTGACACCGTAAAGAAAGACCTGGGATCCGATAGACTCATCTTT. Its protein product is CACDTVKKDLGSDRLIF.

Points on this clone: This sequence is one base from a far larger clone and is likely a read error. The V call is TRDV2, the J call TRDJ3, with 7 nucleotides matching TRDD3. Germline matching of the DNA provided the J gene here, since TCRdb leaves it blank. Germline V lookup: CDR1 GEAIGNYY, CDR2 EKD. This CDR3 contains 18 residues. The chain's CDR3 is CACDPLGATSWGTRQMFF. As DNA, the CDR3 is TGTGCCTGTGATCCTCTGGGGGCCACCTCCTGGGGCACCCGACAGATGTTTTTC.

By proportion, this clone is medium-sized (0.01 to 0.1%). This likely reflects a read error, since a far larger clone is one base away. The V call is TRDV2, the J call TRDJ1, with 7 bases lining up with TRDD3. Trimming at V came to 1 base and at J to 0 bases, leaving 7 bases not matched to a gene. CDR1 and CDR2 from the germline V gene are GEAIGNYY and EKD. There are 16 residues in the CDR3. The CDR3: CACDTVLGMYTDKLIF. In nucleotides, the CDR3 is TGTGCCTGTGACACAGTACTGGGGATGTACACCGATAAACTCATCTTT.

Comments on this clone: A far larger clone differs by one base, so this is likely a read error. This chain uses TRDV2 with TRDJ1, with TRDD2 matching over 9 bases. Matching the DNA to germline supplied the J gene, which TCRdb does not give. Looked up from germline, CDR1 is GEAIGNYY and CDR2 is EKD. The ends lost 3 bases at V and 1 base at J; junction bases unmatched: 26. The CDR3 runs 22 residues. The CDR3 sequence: CACDPISLPTSDVGVPTDKLIF. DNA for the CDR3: TGTGCCTGTGACCCAATTTCCCTTCCTACTTCGGATGTTGGGGTCCCCACCGATAAACTCATCTTT.

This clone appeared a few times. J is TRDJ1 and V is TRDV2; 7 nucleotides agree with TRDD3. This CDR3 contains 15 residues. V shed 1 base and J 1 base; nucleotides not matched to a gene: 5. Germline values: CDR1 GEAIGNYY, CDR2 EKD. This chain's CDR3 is CACDTVGETTDKLIF. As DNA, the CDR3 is TGTGCCTGTGACACGGTGGGGGAAACCACCGATAAACTCATCTTT.

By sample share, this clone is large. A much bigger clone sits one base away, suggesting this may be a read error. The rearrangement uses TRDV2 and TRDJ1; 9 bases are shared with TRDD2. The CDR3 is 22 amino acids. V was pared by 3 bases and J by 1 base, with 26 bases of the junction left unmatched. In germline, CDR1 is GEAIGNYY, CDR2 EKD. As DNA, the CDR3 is TGTGCCTGTGACCCAATTACCCTTCCTACTTCGGATGCTGGGGTCCCCACCGATAAACTCATCTTT. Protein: CACDPITLPTSDAGVPTDKLIF.

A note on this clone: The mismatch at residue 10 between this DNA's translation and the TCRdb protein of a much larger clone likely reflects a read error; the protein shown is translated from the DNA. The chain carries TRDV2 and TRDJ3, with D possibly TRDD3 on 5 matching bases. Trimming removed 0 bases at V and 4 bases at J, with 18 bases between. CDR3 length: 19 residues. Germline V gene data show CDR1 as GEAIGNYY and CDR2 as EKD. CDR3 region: CACDTVRDAVRWDTRQMFF. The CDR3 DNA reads TGTGCCTGTGACACCGTGCGGGATGCCGTGAGGTGGGACACCCGACAGATGTTTTTC.

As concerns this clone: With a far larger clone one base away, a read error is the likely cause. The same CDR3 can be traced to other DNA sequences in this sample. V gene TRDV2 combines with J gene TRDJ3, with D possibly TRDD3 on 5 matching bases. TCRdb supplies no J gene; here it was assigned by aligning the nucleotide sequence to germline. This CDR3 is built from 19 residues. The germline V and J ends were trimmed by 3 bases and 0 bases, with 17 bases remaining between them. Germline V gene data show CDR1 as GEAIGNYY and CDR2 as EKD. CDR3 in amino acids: CACDPLTGGSSWDTRQMFF. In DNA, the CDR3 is TGTGCCTGTGACCCCCTTACTGGAGGAAGCTCCTGGGACACCCGACAGATGTTTTTC.

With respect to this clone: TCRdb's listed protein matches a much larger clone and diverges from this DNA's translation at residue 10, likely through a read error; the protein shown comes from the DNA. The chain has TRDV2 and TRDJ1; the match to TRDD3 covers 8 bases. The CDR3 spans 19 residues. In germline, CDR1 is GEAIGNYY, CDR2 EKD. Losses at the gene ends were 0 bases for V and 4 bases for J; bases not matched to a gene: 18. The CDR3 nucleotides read TGTGCCTGTGACACCCTAAGAAGGGCCAAGGGGGATAAGGTCGATAAACTCATCTTT. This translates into CACDTLRRAKGDKVDKLIF.

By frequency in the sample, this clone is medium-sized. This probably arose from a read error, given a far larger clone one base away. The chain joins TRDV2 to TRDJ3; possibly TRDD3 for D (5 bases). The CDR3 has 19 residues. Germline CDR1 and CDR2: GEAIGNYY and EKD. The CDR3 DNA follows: TGTGCCAGTGACACCGTGCGGGATGCCATGAGGTGGGACACCCGACAGATGTTTTTC. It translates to CASDTVRDAMRWDTRQMFF.

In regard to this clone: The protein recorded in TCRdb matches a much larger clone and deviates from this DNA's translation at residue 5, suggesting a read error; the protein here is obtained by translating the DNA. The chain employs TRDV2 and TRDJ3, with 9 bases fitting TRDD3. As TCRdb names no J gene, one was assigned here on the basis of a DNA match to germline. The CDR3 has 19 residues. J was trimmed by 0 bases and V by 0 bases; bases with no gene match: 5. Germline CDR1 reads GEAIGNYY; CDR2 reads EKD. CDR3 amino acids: CACDTLTGGSSWDTRQMFF. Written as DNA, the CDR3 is TGTGCCTGTGACACCCTTACTGGGGGAAGCTCCTGGGACACCCGACAGATGTTTTTC.

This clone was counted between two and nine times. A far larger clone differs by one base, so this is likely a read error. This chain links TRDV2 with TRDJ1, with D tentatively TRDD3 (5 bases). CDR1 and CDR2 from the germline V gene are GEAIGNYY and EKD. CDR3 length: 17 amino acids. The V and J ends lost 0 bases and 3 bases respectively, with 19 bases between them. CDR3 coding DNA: TGTGCCTGTGACACCATAAAGAAAGACCTGGGATCCGATAAACTCATCTTT. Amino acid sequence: CACDTIKKDLGSDKLIF.

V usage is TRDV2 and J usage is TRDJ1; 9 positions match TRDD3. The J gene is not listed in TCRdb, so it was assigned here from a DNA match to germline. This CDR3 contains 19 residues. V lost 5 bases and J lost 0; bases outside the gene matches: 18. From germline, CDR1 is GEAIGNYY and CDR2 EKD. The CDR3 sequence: CACVHQGSGGSLYTDKLIF. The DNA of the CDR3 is TGTGCCTGTGTCCACCAGGGATCTGGGGGATCCTTGTACACCGATAAACTCATCTTT.

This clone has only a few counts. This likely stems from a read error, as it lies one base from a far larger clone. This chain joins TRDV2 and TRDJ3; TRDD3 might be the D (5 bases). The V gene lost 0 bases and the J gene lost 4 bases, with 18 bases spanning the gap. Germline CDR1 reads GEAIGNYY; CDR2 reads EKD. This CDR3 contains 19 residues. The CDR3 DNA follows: TGTGCCTGTGACACCATGCGGGATGCCATGAGGTGGGACACCCGACAGATGTTTTTC. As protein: CACDTMRDAMRWDTRQMFF.

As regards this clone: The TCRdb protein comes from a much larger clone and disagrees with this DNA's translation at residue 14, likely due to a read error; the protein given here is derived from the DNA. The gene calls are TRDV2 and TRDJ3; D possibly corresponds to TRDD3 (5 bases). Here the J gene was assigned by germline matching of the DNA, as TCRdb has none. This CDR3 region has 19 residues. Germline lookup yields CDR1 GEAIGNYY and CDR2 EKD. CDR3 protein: CACDTVRDAMRWDSRQMFF. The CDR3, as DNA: TGTGCCTGTGACACCGTGCGGGATGCCATGAGGTGGGACAGCCGACAGATGTTTTTC.

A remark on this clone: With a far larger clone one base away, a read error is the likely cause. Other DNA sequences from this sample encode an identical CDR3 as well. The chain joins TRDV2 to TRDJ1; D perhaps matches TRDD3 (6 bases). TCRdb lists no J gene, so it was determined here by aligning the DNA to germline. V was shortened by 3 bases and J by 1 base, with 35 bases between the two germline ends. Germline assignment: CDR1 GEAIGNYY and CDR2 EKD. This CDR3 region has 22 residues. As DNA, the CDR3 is TGTGCCTGTGACCCAATTTCCCTACCTACTTCGGATGCTGGGGTCCCCACCGATAAACTCATCTTT. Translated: CACDPISLPTSDAGVPTDKLIF.

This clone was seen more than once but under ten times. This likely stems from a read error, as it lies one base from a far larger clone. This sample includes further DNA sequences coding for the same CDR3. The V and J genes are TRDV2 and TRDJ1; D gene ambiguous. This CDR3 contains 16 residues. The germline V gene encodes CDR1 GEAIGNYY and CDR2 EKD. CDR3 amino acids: CACDTVGLAYTDKLIF. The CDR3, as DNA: TGTGCCTGCGACACCGTGGGTCTGGCTTACACCGATAAACTCATCTTT.